This T cell receptor (beta chain) was observed in a study of T cell changes during pregnancy in multiple sclerosis. Clones were read by immunoSEQ multiplex PCR, and TCRdb kept only the in-frame ones, dropping some. The profile shows about 48,000 clones, just over 85% of them singletons. The TCR sequence derives from a female donor with multiple sclerosis, enrolled in a pregnancy study. This sample comprised CD4+ T cells from peripheral blood mononuclear cells, obtained in the second trimester of pregnancy.

The CDR3, as DNA: TGTGCCAGTAGTATGGGAGACAACTCTGGAAACACCATATATTTT. Its translation: CASSMGDNSGNTIYF. The chain joins TRBV19 to TRBJ1-3; the D is unclear. V shed 3 bases and J shed 0 bases, with 9 bases lying between them. Germline values: CDR1 LNHDA, CDR2 SQIVND (reference sequence). The CDR3 sequence is 15 residues long.